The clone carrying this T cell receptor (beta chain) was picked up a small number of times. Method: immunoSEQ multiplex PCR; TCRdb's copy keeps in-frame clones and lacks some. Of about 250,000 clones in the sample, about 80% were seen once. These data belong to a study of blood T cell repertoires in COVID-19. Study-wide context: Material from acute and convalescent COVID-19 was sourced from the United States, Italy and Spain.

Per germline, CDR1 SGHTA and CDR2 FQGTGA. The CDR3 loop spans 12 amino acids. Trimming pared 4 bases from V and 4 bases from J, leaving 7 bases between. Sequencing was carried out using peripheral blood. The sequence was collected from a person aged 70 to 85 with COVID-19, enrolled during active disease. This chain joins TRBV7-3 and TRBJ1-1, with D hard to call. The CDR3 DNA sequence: TGTGCCAGCAGCTACGTACTCACTGAAGCTTTCTTT. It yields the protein CASSYVLTEAFF.